Below are 32 T cell receptor beta chains sequenced from a single sample in a study of cytomegalovirus exposure and HLA in healthy donors. Primers for the PCR totalled 60 Vbeta and 13 Jbeta. Method: immunoSEQ multiplex PCR; TCRdb's copy keeps in-frame clones and lacks some. The sample consists of more than 150,000 clones, more than 80% of them appearing once. Sequenced material: PBMCs. The receptors shown here come from a boy younger than 18 in good health and CMV-seronegative.

The genes are TRBV5-4 and TRBJ1-5; 7 bases align to TRBD1. This CDR3 comprises 14 residues. CDR1 and CDR2 from the germline V gene are SGHNT and YYREEE (reference sequence). The junction had 4 bases not matched to a gene; V was cut back by 7 bases and J by 0 bases. CDR3 sequence (DNA): TGTGCCAGCTGGGACAGATATAGCAATCAGCCCCAGCATTTT. Translating it yields CASWDRYSNQPQHF.

This chain connects TRBV5-1 to TRBJ1-1, with 9 bases identical to TRBD1. The length of the CDR3 is 15 residues. Germline CDR1 and CDR2: SGHRS and YFSETQ. The ends lost 5 bases at V and 2 bases at J; junction bases unmatched: 7. The CDR3 bases are TGCGCCAGCAGTTTTACAGGGGGCGTTAACACTGAAGCTTTCTTT. As protein: CASSFTGGVNTEAFF. The whole variable domain, filled in from reference TRBV5-1 and TRBJ1-1, reads KAGVTQTPRYLIKTRGQQVTLSCSPISGHRSVSWYQQTPGQGLQFLFEYFSETQRNKGNFPGRFSGRQFSNSRSEMNVSTLELGDSALYLCASSFTGGVNTEAFFGQGTRLTVV.

V usage is TRBV6-1 and J usage is TRBJ2-6; D is perhaps TRBD1 (5 bases). This CDR3 spans 15 amino acids. V gave up 8 bases and J gave up 2 bases, with 13 bases separating them. The V gene's germline CDR1 is MNHNS and CDR2 SASEGT. CDR3 in amino acids: CASRLPGPGANVLTF. The CDR3 coding sequence is TGTGCCAGCCGGCTCCCAGGGCCTGGGGCCAACGTCCTGACTTTC.

The chain employs TRBV7-2 and TRBJ2-7, with D unclear. Germline CDR1 SGHTA, CDR2 FQGNSA. Trimming removed 6 bases at V and 3 bases at J, with 9 bases between. The CDR3 is 12 amino acids. Written as DNA, the CDR3 is TGTGCCAGCAGTTTGGCAGACTACGAGCAGTACTTC. This gives the protein CASSLADYEQYF.

V gene TRBV12-5 combines with J gene TRBJ1-1; D not certain. The CDR3 has 12 residues. Germline V gene lookup returns CDR1 LGHNT and CDR2 FRNRAP. Trimming shortened V by 4 bases and J by 2 bases, and 5 bases separated the two germline ends. CDR3: CASGWSNTEAFF. CDR3 nucleotide sequence: TGTGCTAGTGGTTGGAGCAACACTGAAGCTTTCTTT.

This chain links TRBV5-1 with TRBJ1-1, with D tentatively TRBD1 (5 bases). The ends were cut back, 2 bases at V and 8 bases at J, with 10 bases in the middle. The CDR3 has 12 residues. Germline CDR1 and CDR2: SGHRS and YFSETQ. The CDR3 sequence is CASSLPGLEAFF. In DNA form, the CDR3 reads TGCGCCAGCAGCTTACCGGGACTGGAAGCTTTCTTT.

The CDR3 loop is CASSHSTSGSSGELFF. CDR3 DNA: TGTGCCAGCAGCCATTCTACTAGCGGGAGTAGCGGGGAGCTGTTTTTT. J is TRBJ2-2 and V is TRBV7-3; 11 nucleotides agree with TRBD2. The CDR3 extends over 16 amino acids. V lost 5 bases to trimming and J lost 7 bases; unmatched junction nucleotides: 9. Germline loops: CDR1 SGHTA, CDR2 FQGTGA. Full variable domain (rest looked up from reference TRBV7-3 and TRBJ2-2): GAGVSQTPSNKVTEKGKYVELRCDPISGHTALYWYRQSLGQGPEFLIYFQGTGAADDSGLPNDRFFAVRPEGSVSTLKIQRTERGDSAVYLCASSHSTSGSSGELFFGEGSRLTVL.

Comment on this clone: Within the sample, other DNA sequences also encode this same CDR3. J is TRBJ2-7 and V is TRBV30; 7 nucleotides align to TRBD1. V was clipped by 1 base and J by 2 bases; unmatched bases: 2. Per germline, CDR1 GTSNPN and CDR2 SVGIG (reference sequence). The CDR3 consists of 13 residues. The CDR3, as DNA: TGTGCCTGGAGTGAGGGACAGCCCTACGAGCAGTACTTC. Protein: CAWSEGQPYEQYF. Drawing the rest from reference TRBV30 and TRBJ2-7, the complete variable domain is SQTIHQWPATLVQPVGSPLSLECTVEGTSNPNLYWYRQAAGRGLQLLFYSVGIGQISSEVPQNLSASRPQDRQFILSSKKLLLSDSGFYLCAWSEGQPYEQYFGPGTRLTVT.

Points on this clone: Germline is not matched at one junction end, which may reflect a read error. The chain employs TRBV7-9 and TRBJ2-1, with 10 bases that match TRBD2. Per the germline V gene, CDR1 is SEHNR and CDR2 is FQNEAQ (reference sequence). The CDR3 has 16 residues. The DNA of the CDR3 is TGTTCCAGCACTTTAGCGGGAGGTCCGCCCTACAATGAGCAGTTCTTC. This translates into CSSTLAGGPPYNEQFF. The full variable domain, completed using reference TRBV7-9 and TRBJ2-1, is DTGVSQNPRHKITKRGQNVTFRCDPISEHNRLYWYRQTLGQGPEFLTYFQNEAQLEKSRLLSDRFSAERPKGSFSTLEIQRTEQGDSAMYLCSSTLAGGPPYNEQFFGPGTRLTVL.

The chain joins TRBV7-9 to TRBJ1-2; 10 nucleotides agree with TRBD1. The CDR3 spans 17 residues. Looked up from germline, CDR1 is SEHNR and CDR2 is FQNEAQ (reference sequence). V lost 5 bases, J lost 1 base, and 10 bases stayed unmatched. CDR3 bases: TGTGCCAGCAGCGTAGACAGGGGGCTCGAGTTTAACTATGGCTACACCTTC. Its protein is CASSVDRGLEFNYGYTF. Using reference TRBV7-9 and TRBJ1-2 for the parts outside the CDR3, the full variable domain is DTGVSQNPRHKITKRGQNVTFRCDPISEHNRLYWYRQTLGQGPEFLTYFQNEAQLEKSRLLSDRFSAERPKGSFSTLEIQRTEQGDSAMYLCASSVDRGLEFNYGYTFGSGTRLTVV.

The V gene is TRBV15, the J gene TRBJ1-2; TRBD1 matches at 11 bases. Germline assignment: CDR1 LNHNV and CDR2 YYDKDF (reference sequence). The CDR3 has 20 residues. Unmatched junction bases numbered 16, after V lost 4 bases and J lost 0 bases. CDR3 sequence (DNA): TGTGCCACCAGCAAAGGCCCTGGGACAGGGGGTTTCTTAGCTAACTATGGCTACACCTTC. This codes for CATSKGPGTGGFLANYGYTF.

This sequence joins TRBV28 and TRBJ1-1; the D gene is possibly TRBD1 (5 bases). This CDR3 region has 15 residues. Germline CDR1 is MDHEN and CDR2 is SYDVKM. With 2 bases removed from V and 3 bases from J, the gap between germline ends came to 13 bases. Written as DNA, the CDR3 is TGTGCCAGCAGTTTACGGGACGGGGGGTACACTGAAGCTTTCTTT. It specifies CASSLRDGGYTEAFF.

The V call is TRBV15, the J call TRBJ1-1; 10 bases agree with TRBD1. This CDR3 region has 16 residues. The ends lost 1 base at V and 1 base at J; junction bases unmatched: 3. CDR1 LNHNV and CDR2 YYDKDF come from the germline V gene (reference sequence). The CDR3 loop reads CATSRAGQGRNTEAFF. In DNA form, the CDR3 reads TGTGCCACCAGCAGAGCGGGACAGGGGAGGAACACTGAAGCTTTCTTT.

This chain uses TRBV7-3 with TRBJ1-1; D is perhaps TRBD1 (5 bases). The V gene's germline CDR1 is SGHTA and CDR2 FQGTGA. Trimming pared 5 bases from V and 1 base from J, leaving 14 bases between. The CDR3 is 15 residues long. The CDR3 coding sequence is TGTGCCAGCAGCCGCGGAGGGGCGGGGAACACTGAAGCTTTCTTT. Translation: CASSRGGAGNTEAFF.

V gene TRBV4-3 combines with J gene TRBJ2-7; TRBD2 aligns across 14 bases. Looked up from germline, CDR1 is LGHNA and CDR2 is YSLEER. The CDR3 spans 15 residues. The V segment lost 0 bases and the J segment 7 bases; nucleotides outside the gene matches: 2. The CDR3 protein is CASSQDRTSGREQYF. The CDR3, as DNA: TGCGCCAGCAGCCAAGACAGGACTAGCGGGAGGGAGCAGTACTTC.

The genes are TRBV10-2 and TRBJ1-1; D is ambiguous. V was trimmed by 5 bases and J by 5 bases, leaving 18 bases between them. The CDR3 has 15 residues. Germline V gene sequence: CDR1 WSHSY, CDR2 SAAADI. The DNA of the CDR3 is TGCGCCAGCAGTTCTGCGATAGGCCGAGGGACTGAAGCTTTCTTT. Protein: CASSSAIGRGTEAFF.

The chain couples TRBV19 to TRBJ1-3, with D perhaps TRBD1 (5 bases). This CDR3 has 16 residues. Germline CDR1 reads LNHDA; CDR2 reads SQIVND (reference sequence). V lost 1 base and J lost 1, with 11 bases in between. CDR3: CASSIVGQGSGNTIYF. In DNA, the CDR3 is TGTGCCAGTAGTATAGTGGGGCAAGGATCTGGAAACACCATATATTTT.

The genes are TRBV4-1 and TRBJ2-3, with 14 bases identical to TRBD2. The CDR3 is made up of 17 amino acids. Unmatched junction bases numbered 4, after V lost 3 bases and J lost 2 bases. CDR1 and CDR2 (germline): MGHRA, YSYEKL. CDR3 amino acids: CASSQTSGRASTDTQYF. CDR3 nucleotide sequence: TGCGCCAGCAGCCAGACTAGCGGGAGGGCATCCACAGATACGCAGTATTTT.

V usage is TRBV27 and J usage is TRBJ1-2; the D gene is possibly TRBD1 (5 bases). The CDR3 is made up of 14 amino acids. V dropped 0 bases and J dropped 4 bases, with 9 bases sitting between them. Germline values: CDR1 MNHEY, CDR2 SMNVEV (reference sequence). The CDR3 sequence: CASSLSSGLYGYTF. In nucleotides, the CDR3 is TGTGCCAGCAGTTTATCGTCAGGGCTCTATGGCTACACCTTC.

The genes are TRBV12-5 and TRBJ2-5; TRBD1 matches 8 bases. J was trimmed by 2 bases and V by 3 bases; bases with no gene match: 5. The length of the CDR3 is 15 residues. In germline, CDR1 is LGHNT, CDR2 FRNRAP. In nucleotides, the CDR3 is TGTGCTAGTGGTTTCATAGACAGGGGTCAAGAGACCCAGTACTTC. This translates into CASGFIDRGQETQYF.

The chain employs TRBV29-1 and TRBJ1-2; 9 bases line up with TRBD1. After removal of 4 bases from V and 5 bases from J, the junction contained 8 bases not matched to a gene. Germline CDR1 SQVTM, CDR2 ANQGSEA. The CDR3 contains 14 residues. The CDR3 is CSVGLTGGEYGYTF. As DNA, the CDR3 is TGCAGCGTTGGGTTGACAGGGGGTGAATATGGCTACACCTTC.

This clone was counted between two and nine times. The rearrangement joins TRBV5-4 to TRBJ1-2; unclear D gene. V shed 0 bases and J shed 8 bases, with 14 bases lying between them. This CDR3 is 14 amino acids long. From germline, CDR1 is SGHNT and CDR2 YYREEE (reference sequence). The chain's CDR3 is CASSLDSSYRGYTF. CDR3 sequence (DNA): TGTGCCAGCAGCTTGGACAGTTCCTATCGGGGCTACACCTTC.

The chain couples TRBV9 to TRBJ1-2; 11 positions match TRBD1. V lost 2 bases to trimming and J lost 6 bases; unmatched junction nucleotides: 3. The CDR3 is made up of 14 amino acids. Germline values: CDR1 SGDLS, CDR2 YYNGEE. The CDR3 spells CASSVWTGGDGYTF. In DNA form, the CDR3 reads TGTGCCAGCAGCGTGTGGACAGGGGGCGATGGCTACACCTTC.

The chain carries TRBV11-3 and TRBJ2-7; possibly TRBD2 for D (6 bases). The V end lost 4 bases, the J end lost 0 bases, and 13 bases lay between the germline ends. This CDR3 comprises 15 residues. Germline loops: CDR1 SGHNT, CDR2 YENEEA. CDR3 DNA: TGTGCCAGCAGCTCGGTGTCTAGCGTCTCCTACGAGCAGTACTTC. Its translation: CASSSVSSVSYEQYF. Together with reference TRBV11-3 and TRBJ2-7, the CDR3 gives the full variable domain: EAGVVQSPRYKIIEKKQPVAFWCNPISGHNTLYWYLQNLGQGPELLIRYENEEAVDDSQLPKDRFSAERLKGVDSTLKIQPAELGDSAVYLCASSSVSSVSYEQYFGPGTRLTVT.

Remarks on this clone: The germline gene is not matched at one end of the junction; a read error may be the cause. The CDR3 is CASSQGQARISPLHF. CDR3 sequence (DNA): TGTGCCAGCAGCCAAGGACAGGCAAGAATCTCACCCCTCCACTTT. This chain links TRBV4-1 with TRBJ1-6, with TRBD1 matching over 7 bases. CDR1 and CDR2 (germline): MGHRA, YSYEKL. The CDR3 contains 15 residues.

The chain recombines TRBV15 with TRBJ2-3; tentatively, D is TRBD2 (5 bases). The V gene's germline CDR1 is LNHNV and CDR2 YYDKDF (reference sequence). V was cut by 1 base and J by 9 bases, with 17 bases left in between. The CDR3 covers 15 residues. CDR3 nucleotide sequence: TGTGCCACCAGCAGAGTCTCCAGGACTCATGGAACGCAGTATTTT. Protein product: CATSRVSRTHGTQYF. The complete variable domain, with remaining parts taken from reference TRBV15 and TRBJ2-3, reads DAMVIQNPRYQVTQFGKPVTLSCSQTLNHNVMYWYQQKSSQAPKLLFHYYDKDFNNEADTPDNFQSRRPNTSFCFLDIRSPGLGDTAMYLCATSRVSRTHGTQYFGPGTRLTVL.

This clone has just a few counts. V usage is TRBV7-9 and J usage is TRBJ1-3, with 7 nucleotides matching TRBD1. CDR1 and CDR2 from the germline V gene are SEHNR and FQNEAQ (reference sequence). CDR3 length equals 14 residues. J gave up 6 bases and V 3 bases, and 5 bases lay outside the gene matches. CDR3 in amino acids: CASSFQGDANTIYF. The CDR3 bases are TGTGCCAGCAGCTTTCAGGGGGATGCAAACACCATATATTTT. Drawing the rest from reference TRBV7-9 and TRBJ1-3, the complete variable domain is DTGVSQNPRHKITKRGQNVTFRCDPISEHNRLYWYRQTLGQGPEFLTYFQNEAQLEKSRLLSDRFSAERPKGSFSTLEIQRTEQGDSAMYLCASSFQGDANTIYFGEGSWLTVV.

About this clone itself: At one of its ends the junction is not consistent with the germline gene, which may arise from a read error. The genes are TRBV7-9 and TRBJ1-2, with 8 bases that match TRBD1. Germline V gene lookup returns CDR1 SEHNR and CDR2 FQNEAQ (reference sequence). The CDR3 has 15 residues. CDR3 in amino acids: CSSSLTTGTGRGYTF. In DNA, the CDR3 is TGTTCCAGCAGCTTGACGACAGGGACAGGTCGAGGCTACACCTTC.

The rearrangement joins TRBV13 to TRBJ1-1; 10 bases map to TRBD1. The CDR3 consists of 15 residues. CDR1 is PRHDT, CDR2 FYEKMQ, per germline (reference sequence). V dropped 5 bases and J dropped 4; count of bases not matched to a gene: 7. The CDR3 DNA reads as TGTGCCAGCAGCGTCCCGGGACAGGGGTTCACTGAAGCTTTCTTT. This translates into CASSVPGQGFTEAFF.

The chain couples TRBV30 to TRBJ2-7; 8 bases line up with TRBD1. The CDR3 has 14 residues. Trimming took 1 base from V and 5 from J; bases not matched to a gene: 7. CDR1 and CDR2 (germline): GTSNPN, SVGIG (reference sequence). Here the CDR3 reads CAWSARGQFHEQYF. In DNA, the CDR3 is TGTGCCTGGAGTGCCAGGGGGCAGTTCCACGAGCAGTACTTC.

The chain couples TRBV6-1 to TRBJ2-7; tentative D call: TRBD2 (5 bases). CDR1 and CDR2 from the germline V gene are MNHNS and SASEGT. Trimming cost V 10 bases and J 0 bases, with 16 bases left between them. The CDR3 extends over 14 amino acids. CDR3 region: CATLGVPTSYEQYF. The DNA of the CDR3 is TGTGCCACCCTCGGGGTGCCGACCTCCTACGAGCAGTACTTC.

This chain uses TRBV11-3 with TRBJ2-1; possibly TRBD1 for D (6 bases). There are 15 residues in the CDR3. Per the germline V gene, CDR1 is SGHNT and CDR2 is YENEEA. Between the trimmed V and J ends, which lost 5 bases and 9 bases, there was a span of 20 bases. CDR3 DNA sequence: TGTGCCAGCAGCCTCGCAGGGGTTCGCGTCCGTGAGCAGTTCTTC. Translation gives CASSLAGVRVREQFF.